Given below is one TCR beta chain in context. The sample holds a few counts of this clonotype. The specificity of this receptor is unknown. No base quality values were provided; no much bigger clone lies one nucleotide off. The data were taken from a study of post-analysis software for immune sequencing data (dated by TCRdb to 2013 to 2016). About the study as a whole: Disease courses on record covered relapsing-remitting, secondary progressive and progressive-relapsing multiple sclerosis, though some patients had no subtype annotation. The multiple sclerosis patient repertoires were compared with more than 10 previously published healthy control repertoires from donors aged 6 to 25 years. A subset of samples was prepared in parallel using single-end sample barcoding, then pooled and co-amplified after Illumina adapter ligation.

To demonstrate the VDJtools post-analysis software, the study profiled TCR beta repertoires from the peripheral blood of around 13 young patients with multiple sclerosis. The patients with multiple sclerosis were children and adolescents between 6 and 15 years of age. Summary of the overall study and its limitations: Patients showed significantly higher frequencies than controls for about 5 TRBV segments, among them TRBV5-6, TRBV5-1 and TRBV20-1. Strong co-clustering of samples prepared in the same batch was shown by direct clustering with F measure, prompting a batch-effect correction. Multiple sclerosis patients had significantly lower normalized Chao1 diversity than controls, a result that suggests substantial peripheral T-cell clonal expansion. The multiple sclerosis patient group was slightly younger than the control group.

The CDR3 covers 16 residues, taking in both the cysteine and the phenylalanine. Only CDR3 DNA is held: 48 bases, read in frame from base 1. V is reduced by 2 bases and J by 0 bases, leaving a spacing of 11 bases between them. The CDR1 and CDR2 encoded by the germline V gene are SGHDN and FVKESK. Library creation used PCR. Sequencing took place on an Illumina HiSeq 2500. To reduce PCR and sequencing biases, unique molecular identifiers were built into the TCR beta cDNA libraries. Per 1 to 10 million input T cells, roughly 500,000 cDNA molecules were obtained, such that each molecule approximated one T cell. Patient libraries were prepared and sequenced with the same protocol used for the earlier healthy control dataset. Samples belonging to the same batch were prepared together, multiplexed and sequenced on a shared HiSeq lane. The original pipeline was this. Raw barcoded reads were processed with MIGEC, discarding single-read molecular identifier groups before consensus assembly and CDR3 extraction. VDJtools was used for post-analysis of the clonotype tables, and diversity was normalized by down-sampling every dataset to the size of the smallest sample. To correct batch-related cross-sample contamination, repertoire overlap clustering matched CDR3 amino acid sequences but not nucleotide sequences. The public reads were reprocessed in TCRdb via fastp at Q25 and MiXCR, keeping in-frame beta chains. All rows with the same CDR3 protein become a single entry with the most common DNA and genes. The V and J calls, along with clone size, are taken from TCRdb and not from the paper's own processing. The sample yields some 260,000 distinct CDR3 sequences; less than 40% were counted once. The top ten hold approximately 4.6% of the sample.

The source is a girl aged 5-17 years with multiple sclerosis. Rearrangement joined TRBV14 to TRBJ2-1, with the D gene possibly TRBD1 or TRBD2, each one fitting 5 bases. Material for sequencing was blood. The CDR3 corresponds to CASSQSGTGSYNEQFF. The sequence in DNA is TGTGCCAGCAGCCAATCCGGGACGGGCTCCTACAATGAGCAGTTCTTC.